The 25 T cell receptor beta chains reported below all come from one sample, sequenced in a study of a mutant IDH1 vaccine in newly diagnosed glioma. Produced via immunoSEQ multiplex PCR; TCRdb's table is partial and in-frame only. The sample holds 65,000 to 85,000 clones, around nine tenths seen once. These receptors have no known antigen. Indicated time point: week 35, safety follow-up. Vaccination used 300 ug of mutant IDH1 20-mer peptide per dose, with topical imiquimod. The material sequenced was PBMCs, taken from a glioma patient whose treatment included an IDH1 peptide vaccine. The receptors derive from a man aged 30-40 years with glioma.

This rearrangement joins TRBV7-2 to TRBJ2-3; TRBD1 might be the D (7 bases). CDR1 is SGHTA and CDR2 is FQGNSA in the germline V gene. V lost 5 bases to trimming and J lost 1 base, with 16 bases between them. The CDR3 length is 16 residues. The CDR3 is CASSPRRGQGTDTQYF. The CDR3 region has the DNA TGTGCCAGCAGCCCCCGGAGGGGGCAAGGCACAGATACGCAGTATTTT.

The V and J genes are TRBV7-9 and TRBJ1-1; no firm D call. V gave up 5 bases and J gave up 5 bases, with 24 bases separating them. CDR3 length equals 17 residues. Germline assignment: CDR1 SEHNR and CDR2 FQNEAQ (reference sequence). CDR3 nucleotide sequence: TGTGCCAGCAGCCTACCGGAGGAGGGAGCCTGGTGGACTGAAGCTTTCTTT. Translation: CASSLPEEGAWWTEAFF.

V is TRBV9 and J is TRBJ2-3; no definite D call. Germline CDR1 is SGDLS and CDR2 is YYNGEE. The CDR3 length is 14 residues. Trimming removed 0 bases at V and 4 bases at J, with 9 bases between. Here the CDR3 DNA reads TGTGCCAGCAGCGTAGCCAGCGCAGCAGATACGCAGTATTTT. Protein product: CASSVASAADTQYF.

V and J are TRBV5-4 and TRBJ2-7, with 11 bases lining up with TRBD1. Trimming removed 4 bases from V and 3 bases from J; junction bases left unmatched: 6. The CDR3 has 15 amino acids. Germline assignment: CDR1 SGHNT and CDR2 YYREEE (reference sequence). The CDR3 region is CASSRVGQGVYEQYF. CDR3 coding DNA: TGTGCCAGCAGCAGGGTGGGACAGGGGGTCTACGAGCAGTACTTC.

The chain uses TRBV7-9 and TRBJ1-1; D remains ambiguous. CDR3 size: 14 residues. Germline loops: CDR1 SEHNR, CDR2 FQNEAQ (reference sequence). Trimming removed 4 bases from V and 2 bases from J, with 11 bases in between. CDR3 in amino acids: CASSSLPGNTEAFF. CDR3 bases: TGTGCCAGCAGCTCCCTGCCGGGAAACACTGAAGCTTTCTTT.

The chain carries TRBV6-5 and TRBJ1-1, with TRBD1 matching 9 bases. The V segment lost 2 bases and the J segment 11 bases; nucleotides outside the gene matches: 9. The germline CDR1 and CDR2 sequences are MNHEY and SVGAGI. The CDR3 extends over 14 amino acids. The CDR3 sequence is CASSYPKRQGEAFF. The DNA of the CDR3 is TGTGCCAGCAGTTACCCTAAAAGACAGGGGGAGGCTTTCTTT.

In its sample, this clone was seen a few times. The CDR3 loop is CASSVAGRNTGELFF. CDR3 DNA sequence: TGTGCCAGCAGCGTAGCTGGCAGAAACACCGGGGAGCTGTTTTTT. This chain uses TRBV9 with TRBJ2-2; D gene unclear. The CDR3 totals 15 residues. CDR1 is SGDLS, CDR2 YYNGEE, per germline. The V end was cut by 0 bases, the J end by 2 bases, with 8 bases between.

The rearrangement links TRBV5-5 to TRBJ2-2, with 8 bases lining up with TRBD1. Trimming at V came to 5 bases and at J to 5 bases, leaving 14 bases not matched to a gene. There are 17 residues in the CDR3. CDR1 and CDR2 from the germline V gene are SGHKS and YYEKEE (reference sequence). The CDR3 nucleotides read TGTGCCAGCAGGCCTTCTCGGGGACAGGCCGGGACCGGGGAGCTGTTTTTT. It translates to CASRPSRGQAGTGELFF. The whole variable domain, filled in from reference TRBV5-5 and TRBJ2-2, reads DAGVTQSPTHLIKTRGQQVTLRCSPISGHKSVSWYQQVLGQGPQFIFQYYEKEERGRGNFPDRFSARQFPNYSSELNVNALLLGDSALYLCASRPSRGQAGTGELFFGEGSRLTVL.

The chain links TRBV19 to TRBJ2-4; 8 nucleotides line up with TRBD1. This CDR3 is built from 18 residues. J was trimmed by 0 bases and V by 6 bases; bases with no gene match: 13. Looked up from germline, CDR1 is LNHDA and CDR2 is SQIVND (reference sequence). CDR3 nucleotides: TGTGCCAGTAGCTCTACCCGGGACAGGATTCTAGCCAAAAACATTCAGTACTTC. Residues: CASSSTRDRILAKNIQYF. The full variable domain, completed using reference TRBV19 and TRBJ2-4, is DGGITQSPKYLFRKEGQNVTLSCEQNLNHDAMYWYRQDPGQGLRLIYYSQIVNDFQKGDIAEGYSVSREKKESFPLTVTSAQKNPTAFYLCASSSTRDRILAKNIQYFGAGTRLSVL.

The chain couples TRBV7-9 to TRBJ2-1, with TRBD1 as a possible D gene (7 bases). Germline V gene data show CDR1 as SEHNR and CDR2 as FQNEAQ (reference sequence). CDR3 length: 16 amino acids. With 5 bases removed from V and 2 bases from J, the gap between germline ends came to 16 bases. This CDR3 is CASSPTGRGAYNEQFF. CDR3 nucleotides: TGTGCCAGCAGCCCGACAGGCAGGGGGGCCTACAATGAGCAGTTCTTC.

This chain links TRBV7-8 with TRBJ1-3; no clear D gene. The CDR3 is made up of 17 amino acids. V lost 1 base to trimming and J lost 8 bases, with 21 bases between them. Looked up from germline, CDR1 is SGHVS and CDR2 is FQNEAQ. The CDR3 sequence is CASSLEGRFSPWDTIYF. The CDR3 region has the DNA TGTGCCAGCAGCTTAGAAGGCAGGTTCTCCCCATGGGACACCATATATTTT.

This clone has only one observation. The rearrangement uses TRBV7-3 and TRBJ1-5; 7 bases map to TRBD1. Germline lookup yields CDR1 SGHTA and CDR2 FQGTGA. The length of the CDR3 is 13 residues. Unmatched junction bases numbered 1, after V lost 2 bases and J lost 6 bases. The CDR3 here is CASSLAGGQPQHF. CDR3 nucleotide sequence: TGTGCCAGCAGCTTAGCAGGGGGTCAGCCCCAGCATTTT.

The chain recombines TRBV6-4 with TRBJ1-2; D might be TRBD1 (5 bases). The length of the CDR3 is 13 residues. V was pared by 6 bases and J by 5 bases, with 13 bases between. Germline V gene data show CDR1 as MRHNA and CDR2 as SNTAGT. In nucleotides, the CDR3 is TGTGCCAGCAGCTTGGGACCTGGGTATGGCTACACCTTC. Translating gives CASSLGPGYGYTF.

This sequence joins TRBV5-1 and TRBJ1-4; 9 bases are a match to TRBD1. The CDR3 runs to 16 residues. Trimming at V came to 3 bases and at J to 4 bases, leaving 7 bases not matched to a gene. CDR1 is SGHRS and CDR2 is YFSETQ in the germline V gene. In DNA form, the CDR3 reads TGCGCCAGCAGCTGGGGGATGGGACAGGGTAATGAAAAACTGTTTTTT. This sequence encodes CASSWGMGQGNEKLFF.

The chain carries TRBV21-1 and TRBJ1-6. TRBV21-1 is shown as a pseudogene. This CDR3 contains 11 residues. The CDR3 region is CASRLGSPLHF. CDR3 nucleotides: TGTGCCAGCAGACTGGGATCACCCCTCCACTTT.

This clone has a single count. The J gene is TRBJ1-6, the V gene TRBV6-1; tentatively, D is TRBD1 (5 bases). This CDR3 is 15 amino acids long. Between the trimmed V and J ends, which lost 3 bases and 9 bases, there was a span of 15 bases. Germline CDR1 is MNHNS and CDR2 is SASEGT. CDR3 in DNA: TGTGCCAGCAGTGACTACCAGGGCGAGGGTTCACCCCTCCACTTT. This encodes CASSDYQGEGSPLHF.

This clone appeared a few times. The CDR3 sequence is CASTVETRMFF. The CDR3 DNA follows: TGTGCCAGCACTGTGGAGACGCGAATGTTCTTT. The chain couples TRBV2 to TRBJ1-1; D uncertain. CDR1 is SNHLY and CDR2 is FYNNEI in the germline V gene. V was trimmed by 7 bases and J by 14 bases, leaving 17 bases between them. The CDR3 covers 11 residues.

This chain connects TRBV19 to TRBJ2-7; D unclear. The V end was cut by 4 bases, the J end by 3 bases, with 13 bases between. The length of the CDR3 is 14 residues. Germline V lookup: CDR1 LNHDA, CDR2 SQIVND (reference sequence). CDR3: CASSSAADFYEQYF. In DNA, the CDR3 is TGTGCCAGTAGTAGCGCCGCCGACTTCTACGAGCAGTACTTC.

V gene TRBV10-3 combines with J gene TRBJ2-7, with 9 nucleotides matching TRBD1. Germline V gene data show CDR1 as ENHRY and CDR2 as SYGVKD. There are 15 residues in the CDR3. V shed 7 bases, J shed 1 base, and the junction held 8 bases outside the gene matches. CDR3 nucleotide sequence: TGTGCCATCAAGCAAGGGACAGGGCCTTCCTACGAGCAGTACTTC. Its protein is CAIKQGTGPSYEQYF.

The V call is TRBV7-8, the J call TRBJ1-1; 9 positions agree with TRBD1. With V trimmed by 1 base and J by 4 bases, 10 bases remained unmatched. Germline CDR1 reads SGHVS; CDR2 reads FQNEAQ. This CDR3 is built from 17 residues. The CDR3 bases are TGTGCCAGCAGCTTAGTATGGGGGGGACAGGGAAGCACTGAAGCTTTCTTT. Encoded protein: CASSLVWGGQGSTEAFF.

This clone came up once. The chain recombines TRBV28 with TRBJ2-7; D is ambiguous. Per the germline V gene, CDR1 is MDHEN and CDR2 is SYDVKM. The CDR3 consists of 13 residues. Deletions cut 3 bases from V and 3 bases from J, with 9 bases between. In DNA, the CDR3 is TGTGCCAGCAGTTTCGAAGAAGGCTACGAGCAGTACTTC. This translates into CASSFEEGYEQYF. The full variable domain, completed using reference TRBV28 and TRBJ2-7, is DVKVTQSSRYLVKRTGEKVFLECVQDMDHENMFWYRQDPGLGLRLIYFSYDVKMKEKGDIPEGYSVSREKKERFSLILESASTNQTSMYLCASSFEEGYEQYFGPGTRLTVT.

The chain uses TRBV5-1 and TRBJ2-7; TRBD1 aligns across 7 bases. The CDR3 consists of 15 residues. CDR1 and CDR2 from the germline V gene are SGHRS and YFSETQ. J gave up 3 bases and V 4 bases, and 10 bases lay outside the gene matches. The CDR3 is CASSPRQGTLYEQYF. The CDR3 bases are TGCGCCAGCAGCCCGCGACAGGGCACCCTCTACGAGCAGTACTTC.

The gene calls are TRBV9 and TRBJ1-2; D call uncertain. V lost 2 bases and J 4 bases, leaving 15 bases between the germline ends. The CDR3 is made up of 15 amino acids. Per germline, CDR1 SGDLS and CDR2 YYNGEE. The CDR3 loop is CASSVRAVQSYGYTF. CDR3 in DNA: TGTGCCAGCAGCGTGAGGGCAGTCCAATCCTATGGCTACACCTTC.

The chain carries TRBV11-2 and TRBJ2-1; TRBD2 agrees at 12 bases. V shed 5 bases and J 8 bases; nucleotides not matched to a gene: 10. The CDR3 contains 16 residues. Per germline, CDR1 SGHAT and CDR2 FQNNGV. In nucleotides, the CDR3 is TGTGCCAGCAGCCCACTGACTAGCGGGAGAATGGATGAGCAGTTCTTC. This encodes CASSPLTSGRMDEQFF.

V and J are TRBV2 and TRBJ2-3; TRBD2 matches at 9 bases. Per the germline V gene, CDR1 is SNHLY and CDR2 is FYNNEI. The trim removed 6 bases at V and 3 bases at J, leaving 7 bases unmatched. CDR3 size: 15 residues. CDR3 coding DNA: TGTGCCAGCAGCAACCTAGCGGGGCGGACAGATACGCAGTATTTT. It codes for CASSNLAGRTDTQYF. Combining the CDR3 with reference TRBV2 and TRBJ2-3 gives the whole variable domain EPEVTQTPSHQVTQMGQEVILRCVPISNHLYFYWYRQILGQKVEFLVSFYNNEISEKSEIFDDQFSVERPDGSNFTLKIRSTKLEDSAMYFCASSNLAGRTDTQYFGPGTRLTVL.